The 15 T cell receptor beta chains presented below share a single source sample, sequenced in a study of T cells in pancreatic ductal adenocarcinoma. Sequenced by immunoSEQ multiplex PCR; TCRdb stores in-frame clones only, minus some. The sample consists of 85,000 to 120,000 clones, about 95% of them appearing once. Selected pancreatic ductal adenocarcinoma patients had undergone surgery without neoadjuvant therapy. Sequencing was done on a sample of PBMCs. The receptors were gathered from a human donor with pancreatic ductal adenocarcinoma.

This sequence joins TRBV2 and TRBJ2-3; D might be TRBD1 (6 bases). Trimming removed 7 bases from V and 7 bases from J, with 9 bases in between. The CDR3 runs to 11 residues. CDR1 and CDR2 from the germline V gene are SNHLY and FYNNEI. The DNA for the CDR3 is TGTGCCAGCAAAGGGGGATATACGCAGTATTTT. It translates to CASKGGYTQYF.

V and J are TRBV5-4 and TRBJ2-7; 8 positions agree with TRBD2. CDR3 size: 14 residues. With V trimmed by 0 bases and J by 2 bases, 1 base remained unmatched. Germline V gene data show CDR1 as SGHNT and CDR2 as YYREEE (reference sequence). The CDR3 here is CASSLAAGAYEQYF. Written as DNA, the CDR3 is TGTGCCAGCAGCTTGGCAGCGGGAGCCTACGAGCAGTACTTC.

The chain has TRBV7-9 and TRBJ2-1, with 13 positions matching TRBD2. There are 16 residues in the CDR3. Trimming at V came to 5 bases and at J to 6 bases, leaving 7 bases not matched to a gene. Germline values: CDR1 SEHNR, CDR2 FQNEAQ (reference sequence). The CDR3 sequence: CASSAPGTSGVNEQFF. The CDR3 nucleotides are TGTGCCAGCAGCGCGCCCGGGACTAGCGGGGTCAATGAGCAGTTCTTC.

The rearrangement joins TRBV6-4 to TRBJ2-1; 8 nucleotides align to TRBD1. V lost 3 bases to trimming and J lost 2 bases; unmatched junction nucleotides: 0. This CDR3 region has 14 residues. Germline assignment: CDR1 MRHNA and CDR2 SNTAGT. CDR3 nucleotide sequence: TGTGCCAGCAGTGAACAGGGGGCCTACAATGAGCAGTTCTTC. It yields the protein CASSEQGAYNEQFF.

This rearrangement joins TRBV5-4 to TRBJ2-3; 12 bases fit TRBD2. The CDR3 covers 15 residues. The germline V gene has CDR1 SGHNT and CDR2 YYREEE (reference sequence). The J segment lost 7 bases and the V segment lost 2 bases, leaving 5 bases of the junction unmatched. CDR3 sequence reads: CASSFGTSGWNTQYF. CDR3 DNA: TGTGCCAGCAGCTTCGGGACTAGCGGGTGGAATACGCAGTATTTT. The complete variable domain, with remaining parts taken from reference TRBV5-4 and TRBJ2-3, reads ETGVTQSPTHLIKTRGQQVTLRCSSQSGHNTVSWYQQALGQGPQFIFQYYREEENGRGNFPPRFSGLQFPNYSSELNVNALELDDSALYLCASSFGTSGWNTQYFGPGTRLTVL.

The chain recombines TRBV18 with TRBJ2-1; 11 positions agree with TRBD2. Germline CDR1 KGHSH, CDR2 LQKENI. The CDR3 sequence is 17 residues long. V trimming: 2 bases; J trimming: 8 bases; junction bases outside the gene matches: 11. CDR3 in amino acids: CASSPTLAGGNLYEQFF. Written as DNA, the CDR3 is TGTGCCAGCTCACCAACGCTAGCGGGAGGTAATCTCTATGAGCAGTTCTTC.

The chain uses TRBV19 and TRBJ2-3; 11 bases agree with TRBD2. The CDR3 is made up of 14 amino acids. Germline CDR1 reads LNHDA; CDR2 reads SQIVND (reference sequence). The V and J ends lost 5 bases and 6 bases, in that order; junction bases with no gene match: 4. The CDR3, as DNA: TGTGCCAGTAGTCTAGCGGGAGGCGCCGATACGCAGTATTTT. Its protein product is CASSLAGGADTQYF.

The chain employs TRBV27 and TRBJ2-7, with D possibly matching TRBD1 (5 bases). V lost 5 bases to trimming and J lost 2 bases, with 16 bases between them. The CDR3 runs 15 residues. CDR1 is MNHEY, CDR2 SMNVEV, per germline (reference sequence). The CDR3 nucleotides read TGTGCCAGCAGTCCTCTAAAGGACAAGGCCTACGAGCAGTACTTC. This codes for CASSPLKDKAYEQYF.

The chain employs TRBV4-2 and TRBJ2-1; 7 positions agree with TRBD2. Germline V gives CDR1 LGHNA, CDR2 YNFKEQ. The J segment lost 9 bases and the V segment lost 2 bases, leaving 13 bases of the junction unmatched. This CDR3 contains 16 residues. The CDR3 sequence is CASSQIRGRDFTEQFF. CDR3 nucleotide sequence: TGTGCCAGCAGCCAAATAAGAGGGAGGGACTTCACTGAGCAGTTCTTC.

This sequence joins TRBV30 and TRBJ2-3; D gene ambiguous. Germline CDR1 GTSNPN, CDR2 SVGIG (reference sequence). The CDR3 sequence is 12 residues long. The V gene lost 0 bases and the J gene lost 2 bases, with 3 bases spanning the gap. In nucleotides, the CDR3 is TGTGCCTGGAGTGTCTCCACAGATACGCAGTATTTT. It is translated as CAWSVSTDTQYF.

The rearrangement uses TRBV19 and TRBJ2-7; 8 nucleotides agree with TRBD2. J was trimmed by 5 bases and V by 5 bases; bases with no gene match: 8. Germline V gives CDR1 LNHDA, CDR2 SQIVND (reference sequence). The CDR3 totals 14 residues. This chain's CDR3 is CASSPGGGRDEQYF. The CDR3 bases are TGTGCCAGTAGTCCGGGGGGGGGAAGGGACGAGCAGTACTTC.

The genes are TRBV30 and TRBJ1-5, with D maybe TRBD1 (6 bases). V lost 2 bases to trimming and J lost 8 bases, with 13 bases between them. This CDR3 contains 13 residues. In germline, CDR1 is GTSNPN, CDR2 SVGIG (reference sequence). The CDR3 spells CAWSRGWGEPQHF. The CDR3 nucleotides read TGTGCCTGGAGTAGGGGGTGGGGAGAGCCCCAGCATTTT. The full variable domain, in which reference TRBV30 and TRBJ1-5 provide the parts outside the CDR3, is SQTIHQWPATLVQPVGSPLSLECTVEGTSNPNLYWYRQAAGRGLQLLFYSVGIGQISSEVPQNLSASRPQDRQFILSSKKLLLSDSGFYLCAWSRGWGEPQHFGDGTRLSIL.

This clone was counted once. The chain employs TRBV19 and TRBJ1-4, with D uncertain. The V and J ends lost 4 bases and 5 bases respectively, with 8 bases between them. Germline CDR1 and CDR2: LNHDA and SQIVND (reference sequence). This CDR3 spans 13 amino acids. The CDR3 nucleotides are TGTGCCAGTAGTAACCAGCGCAATGAAAAACTGTTTTTT. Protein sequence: CASSNQRNEKLFF.

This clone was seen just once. CDR3 sequence (DNA): TGTGCCAGCACTCTTAGCGGGAGGGCCAACGAGCAGTACTTC. It is translated as CASTLSGRANEQYF. This chain uses TRBV7-6 with TRBJ2-7; 11 bases map to TRBD2. Germline V gene data show CDR1 as SGHVS and CDR2 as FNYEAQ. CDR3 length: 14 residues. Germline trimming cut 7 bases from V and 5 bases from J; bases unmatched to any gene: 7.

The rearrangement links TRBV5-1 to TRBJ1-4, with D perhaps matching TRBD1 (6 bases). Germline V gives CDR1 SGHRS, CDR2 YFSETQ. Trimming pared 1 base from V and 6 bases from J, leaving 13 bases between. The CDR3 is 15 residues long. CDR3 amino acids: CASSLTGHDDEKLFF. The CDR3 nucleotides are TGCGCCAGCAGCTTGACAGGGCACGACGATGAAAAACTGTTTTTT.